This T cell receptor (beta chain) is from a study of blood T cells in healthy people across ages. This clonotype has just a few counts. One end of the junction does not line up with germline, which may come from a read error. The CDR3 is 14 residues long. Germline V gene sequence: CDR1 SGHRS, CDR2 YFSETQ. With a J-beta primer mix and a sample-barcoded 5' primer, a second PCR ran about 6 to 11 cycles. TCRdb redid the calling of the 5' RACE reads with MiXCR, one entry per CDR3 protein. Of around 2 million distinct CDR3 sequences detected, 30% to 40% appear once; the ten largest clones hold about 21%. Sequencing was carried out using blood. The chain uses TRBV5-1 and TRBJ2-5, with D uncertain. The receptor's source is a human donor in good health. CDR3 nucleotides: TGTGCCAGCAGTTTCAGCCGGGCAGGAGAGACCCAGTACTTC. Amino acid sequence: CASSFSRAGETQYF.